Below, 6 T cell receptor beta chains from the same sample are listed, as sequenced in a study of shared clonotypes between healthy human individuals. Libraries were prepared by immunoSEQ multiplex PCR; TCRdb keeps only in-frame clonotypes and omits some of them. The sample holds about a million clones; more than 65% are singletons and the top ten take about 1.5%. The sample consisted of memory CD4+ T cells sorted from blood. Subset given: CD45RA-negative fraction. These receptors came from a man aged 18 to 35 in good health.

This chain uses TRBV7-8 with TRBJ2-1; D is possibly TRBD2 (6 bases). The germline V and J ends were trimmed by 3 bases and 4 bases, with 19 bases remaining between them. The CDR3 contains 17 residues. Germline V gene data show CDR1 as SGHVS and CDR2 as FQNEAQ. This CDR3 reads CASSFPGGELAYNEQFF. CDR3 DNA: TGTGCCAGCAGCTTCCCCGGCGGGGAACTTGCTTACAATGAGCAGTTCTTC. Full variable domain (missing parts from reference TRBV7-8 and TRBJ2-1): GAGVSQSPRYKVAKRGQDVALRCDPISGHVSLFWYQQALGQGPEFLTYFQNEAQLDKSGLPSDRFFAERPEGSVSTLKIQRTQQEDSAVYLCASSFPGGELAYNEQFFGPGTRLTVL.

The chain is built from TRBV7-9 and TRBJ1-1; D is unresolved. Germline CDR1 and CDR2: SEHNR and FQNEAQ (reference sequence). This CDR3 has 14 residues. V shed 1 base and J shed 4 bases, with 10 bases lying between them. CDR3 residues: CASSLDLSSTEAFF. The DNA for the CDR3 is TGTGCCAGCAGCTTAGATTTGTCCTCCACTGAAGCTTTCTTT.

V is TRBV28 and J is TRBJ1-5; perhaps TRBD1 as D (5 bases). Germline CDR1 MDHEN, CDR2 SYDVKM. Trimming cost V 6 bases and J 4 bases, with 19 bases left between them. The CDR3 has 16 residues. The chain's CDR3 is CASSPLGLLVNQPQHF. CDR3 in DNA: TGTGCCAGCAGCCCTTTGGGACTCCTCGTGAATCAGCCCCAGCATTTT. The full variable domain, rest sourced from reference TRBV28 and TRBJ1-5, is DVKVTQSSRYLVKRTGEKVFLECVQDMDHENMFWYRQDPGLGLRLIYFSYDVKMKEKGDIPEGYSVSREKKERFSLILESASTNQTSMYLCASSPLGLLVNQPQHFGDGTRLSIL.

The gene calls are TRBV2 and TRBJ2-5; D is unresolved. V lost 2 bases and J lost 5, with 12 bases in between. CDR1 SNHLY and CDR2 FYNNEI come from the germline V gene. This CDR3 has 14 residues. CDR3 in DNA: TGTGCCAGCAGTGAAAAGGTGGTAGGGGAGACCCAGTACTTC. This sequence encodes CASSEKVVGETQYF. Supplemented by reference TRBV2 and TRBJ2-5, the full variable domain reads EPEVTQTPSHQVTQMGQEVILRCVPISNHLYFYWYRQILGQKVEFLVSFYNNEISEKSEIFDDQFSVERPDGSNFTLKIRSTKLEDSAMYFCASSEKVVGETQYFGPGTRLLVL.

J is TRBJ2-4 and V is TRBV28; D might be TRBD1 (5 bases). Germline assignment: CDR1 MDHEN and CDR2 SYDVKM. The CDR3 totals 14 residues. V was clipped by 2 bases and J by 14 bases, with 19 bases between them. The CDR3 loop is CASSLEQGRGSKYF. The CDR3 coding sequence is TGTGCCAGCAGTTTAGAGCAGGGAAGGGGCAGTAAGTACTTC.

This sequence joins TRBV7-8 and TRBJ2-2; 10 bases agree with TRBD2. The CDR3 length is 15 residues. CDR1 is SGHVS and CDR2 is FQNEAQ in the germline V gene. The ends lost 8 bases at V and 0 bases at J; junction bases unmatched: 3. CDR3 sequence: CASRLAGANTGELFF. The CDR3 region has the DNA TGTGCCAGCCGCCTAGCGGGAGCGAACACCGGGGAGCTGTTTTTT.